This T cell receptor (beta chain) was sequenced in a study of T cell responses to AZD1222 COVID-19 vaccine. Germline V gives CDR1 SQVTM, CDR2 ANQGSEA. This CDR3 has 12 residues. The V end lost 4 bases, the J end lost 3 bases, and 10 bases lay between the germline ends. Some clones are missing from TCRdb's copy, which holds only in-frame ones; the method was immunoSEQ multiplex PCR. This sample has roughly 100,000 clones; about nine tenths occur once, and the top ten carry around 4.8%. The receptor was derived from an adult in good health. The V call is TRBV29-1, the J call TRBJ2-7, with D perhaps TRBD1 or TRBD2 (6 bases each). The sample in question was peripheral blood, obtained on day 0 of AZD1222 vaccination. The CDR3 here is CSVGGADYEQYF. The DNA for the CDR3 is TGCAGCGTTGGGGGGGCGGACTACGAGCAGTACTTC.